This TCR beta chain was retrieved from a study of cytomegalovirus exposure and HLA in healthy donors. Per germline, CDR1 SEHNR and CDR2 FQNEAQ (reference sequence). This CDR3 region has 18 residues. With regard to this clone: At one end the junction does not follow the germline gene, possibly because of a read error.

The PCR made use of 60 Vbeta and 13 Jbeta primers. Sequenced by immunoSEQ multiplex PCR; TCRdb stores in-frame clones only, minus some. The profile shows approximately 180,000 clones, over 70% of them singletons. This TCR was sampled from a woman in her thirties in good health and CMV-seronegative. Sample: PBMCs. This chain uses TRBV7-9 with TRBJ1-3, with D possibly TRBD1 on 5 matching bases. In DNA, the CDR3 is TGTTCCAGCAGCGTATTCCAGGTTTGGGAGGGGTCTGGAAACACCATATATTTT. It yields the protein CSSSVFQVWEGSGNTIYF.